The TCR beta chain described here comes from a study of OX40 agonist ivuxolimab in advanced cancers. This table comes from immunoSEQ multiplex PCR, and its TCRdb copy is limited to in-frame clones, with some not included. The sample carries about 50,000 clones, around 84% recorded once. The sequencing here drew on CD4+ or CD8+ T cells sorted from blood, taken in a trial of the OX40 agonist ivuxolimab. The source is an adult with an advanced solid tumor such as melanoma, head and neck, liver or kidney cancer.

The CDR3 region is CASSLGVAGQGIDGYTF. The CDR3 region has the DNA TGTGCCAGCAGCTTAGGGGTTGCGGGACAGGGGATTGATGGCTACACCTTC. The chain combines TRBV7-2 with TRBJ1-2, with 10 bases identical to TRBD1. The CDR3 is 17 amino acids. J lost 6 bases, V lost 1 base, and 11 bases had no gene match. Germline CDR1 reads SGHTA; CDR2 reads FQGNSA.